The T cell receptor (beta chain) under discussion was sequenced for a study of blood T cell repertoires in COVID-19. Study-level background: From T cells, B-cell-depleted T cells, or PBMCs came the material, which was cDNA or gDNA.

Trimming cost V 5 bases and J 1 base, with 11 bases left between them. The germline V gene has CDR1 SGHTA and CDR2 FQGNSA. The CDR3 covers 15 residues. Assay: immunoSEQ multiplex PCR; the TCRdb copy retains only in-frame clones and omits some. Here the sample spans around 95,000 clones, 80% being singletons. This TCR was recovered from an older woman with acute or convalescent COVID-19. The chain employs TRBV7-2 and TRBJ1-4; D is uncertain. Sample: peripheral blood. CDR3 amino acids: CASSMRPGTNEKLFF. CDR3 bases: TGTGCCAGCAGCATGCGACCGGGAACTAATGAAAAACTGTTTTTT. The variable domain in full, completed from reference TRBV7-2 and TRBJ1-4, reads GAGVSQSPSNKVTEKGKDVELRCDPISGHTALYWYRQSLGQGLEFLIYFQGNSAPDKSGLPSDRFSAERTGGSVSTLTIQRTQQEDSAVYLCASSMRPGTNEKLFFGSGTQLSVL.